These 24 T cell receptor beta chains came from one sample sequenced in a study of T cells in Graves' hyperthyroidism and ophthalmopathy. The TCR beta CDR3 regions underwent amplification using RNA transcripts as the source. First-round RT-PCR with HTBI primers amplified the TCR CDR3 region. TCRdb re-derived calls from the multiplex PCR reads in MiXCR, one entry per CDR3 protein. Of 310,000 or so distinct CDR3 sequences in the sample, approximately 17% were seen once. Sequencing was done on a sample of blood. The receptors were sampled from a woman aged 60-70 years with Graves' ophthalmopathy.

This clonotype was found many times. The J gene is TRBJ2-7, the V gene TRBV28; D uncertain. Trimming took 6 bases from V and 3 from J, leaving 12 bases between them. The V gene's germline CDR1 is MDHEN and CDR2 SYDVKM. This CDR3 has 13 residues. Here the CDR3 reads CASSSRRVYEQYF. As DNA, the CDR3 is TGTGCCAGCAGCTCGCGCAGAGTCTACGAGCAGTACTTC.

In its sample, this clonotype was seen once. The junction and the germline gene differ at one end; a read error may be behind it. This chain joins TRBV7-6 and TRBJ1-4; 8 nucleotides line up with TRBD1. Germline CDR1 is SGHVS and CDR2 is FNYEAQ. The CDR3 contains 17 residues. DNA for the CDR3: TGTGCCAGCAGCTTAACGACAGGGGTAGCAACTAATGAAGAACTGTTTTTT. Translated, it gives CASSLTTGVATNEELFF.

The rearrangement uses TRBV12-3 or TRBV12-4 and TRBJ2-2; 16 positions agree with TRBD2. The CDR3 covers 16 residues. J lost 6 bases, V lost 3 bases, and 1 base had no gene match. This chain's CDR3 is CASSFGTSGRAGELFF. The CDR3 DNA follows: TGTGCCAGCAGTTTTGGGACTAGCGGGAGGGCCGGGGAGCTGTTTTTT.

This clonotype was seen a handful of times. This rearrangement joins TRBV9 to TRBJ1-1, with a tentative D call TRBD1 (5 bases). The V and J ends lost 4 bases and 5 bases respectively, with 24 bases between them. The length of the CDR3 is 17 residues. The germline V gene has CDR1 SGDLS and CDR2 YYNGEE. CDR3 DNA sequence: TGTGCCAGCAGCCCGCGCCCCCCCGGGGGATCAGGGACTGAAGCTTTCTTT. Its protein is CASSPRPPGGSGTEAFF.

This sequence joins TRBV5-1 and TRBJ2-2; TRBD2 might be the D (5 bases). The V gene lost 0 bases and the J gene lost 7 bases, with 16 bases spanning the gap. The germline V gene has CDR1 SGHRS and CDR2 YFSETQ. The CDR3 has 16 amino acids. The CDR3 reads CASSLVRPGWGGELFF. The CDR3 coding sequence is TGCGCCAGCAGCTTGGTCCGCCCGGGATGGGGCGGGGAGCTGTTTTTT. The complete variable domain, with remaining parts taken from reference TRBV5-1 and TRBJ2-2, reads KAGVTQTPRYLIKTRGQQVTLSCSPISGHRSVSWYQQTPGQGLQFLFEYFSETQRNKGNFPGRFSGRQFSNSRSEMNVSTLELGDSALYLCASSLVRPGWGGELFFGEGSRLTVL.

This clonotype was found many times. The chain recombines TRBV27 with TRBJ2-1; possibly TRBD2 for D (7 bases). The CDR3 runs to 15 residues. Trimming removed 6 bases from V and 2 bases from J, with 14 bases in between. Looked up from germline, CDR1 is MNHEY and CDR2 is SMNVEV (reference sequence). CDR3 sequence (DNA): TGTGCCAGCAGCGGAACGGGGGGCCCCTACAATGAGCAGTTCTTC. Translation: CASSGTGGPYNEQFF.

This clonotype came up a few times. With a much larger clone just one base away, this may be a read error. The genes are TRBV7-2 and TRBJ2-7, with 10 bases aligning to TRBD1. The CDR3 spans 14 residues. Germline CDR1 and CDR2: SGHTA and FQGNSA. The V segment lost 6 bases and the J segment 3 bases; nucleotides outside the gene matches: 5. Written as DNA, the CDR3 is TGTGCCAGCAGGCCCGGGACAGGGGACTACGAGCAGTACTTC. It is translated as CASRPGTGDYEQYF.

CDR3: CSAALQSGSRYNEQFF. The CDR3 bases are TGCAGTGCTGCCCTCCAAAGCGGGAGTCGATACAATGAGCAGTTCTTC. The chain has TRBV20-1 and TRBJ2-1; the match to TRBD2 covers 8 bases. V shed 5 bases, J shed 4 bases, and the junction held 13 bases outside the gene matches. Per germline, CDR1 DFQATT and CDR2 SNEGSKA (reference sequence). The CDR3 is 16 residues long.

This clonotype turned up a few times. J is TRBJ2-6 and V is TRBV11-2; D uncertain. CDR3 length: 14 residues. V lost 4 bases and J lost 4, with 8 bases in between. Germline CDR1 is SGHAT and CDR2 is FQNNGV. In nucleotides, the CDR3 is TGTGCCAGCAGCTGGGGTGCCGGGGCCAACGTCCTGACTTTC. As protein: CASSWGAGANVLTF.

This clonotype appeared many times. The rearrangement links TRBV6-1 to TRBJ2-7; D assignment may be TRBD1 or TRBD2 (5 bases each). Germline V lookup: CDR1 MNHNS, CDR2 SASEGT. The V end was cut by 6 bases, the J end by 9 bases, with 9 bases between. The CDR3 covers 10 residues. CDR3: CASRGVGQYF. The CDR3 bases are TGTGCCAGCAGGGGGGTTGGGCAGTACTTC.

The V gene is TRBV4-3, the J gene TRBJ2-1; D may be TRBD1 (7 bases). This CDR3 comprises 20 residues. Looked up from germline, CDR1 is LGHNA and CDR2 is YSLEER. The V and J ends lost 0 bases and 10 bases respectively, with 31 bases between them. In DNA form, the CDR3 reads TGCGCCAGCAGCCAAGATCCCCCGGAAACAGGGGCCGCTCGTACTAGCGAGCAGTTCTTC. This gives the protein CASSQDPPETGAARTSEQFF.

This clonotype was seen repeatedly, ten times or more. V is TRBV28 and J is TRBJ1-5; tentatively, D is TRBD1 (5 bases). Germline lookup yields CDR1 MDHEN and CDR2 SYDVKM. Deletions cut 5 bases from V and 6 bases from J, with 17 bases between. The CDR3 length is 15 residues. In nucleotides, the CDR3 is TGTGCCAGCAGTCTCCCCCTCGGGGGGATTCAGCCCCAGCATTTT. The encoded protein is CASSLPLGGIQPQHF.

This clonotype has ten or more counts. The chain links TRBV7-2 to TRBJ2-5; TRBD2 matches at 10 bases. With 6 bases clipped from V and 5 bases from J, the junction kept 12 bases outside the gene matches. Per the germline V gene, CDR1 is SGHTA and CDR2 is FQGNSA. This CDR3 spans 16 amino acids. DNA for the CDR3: TGTGCCAGCAGTTCCAGAGCGGGAGGGGGGGGGGAGACCCAGTACTTC. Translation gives CASSSRAGGGGETQYF.

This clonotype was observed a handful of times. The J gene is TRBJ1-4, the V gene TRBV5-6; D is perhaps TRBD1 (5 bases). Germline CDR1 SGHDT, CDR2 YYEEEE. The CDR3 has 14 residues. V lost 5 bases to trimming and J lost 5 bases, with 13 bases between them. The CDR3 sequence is CASRTWGGNEKLFF. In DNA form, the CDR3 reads TGTGCCAGCAGGACCTGGGGGGGGAATGAAAAACTGTTTTTT.

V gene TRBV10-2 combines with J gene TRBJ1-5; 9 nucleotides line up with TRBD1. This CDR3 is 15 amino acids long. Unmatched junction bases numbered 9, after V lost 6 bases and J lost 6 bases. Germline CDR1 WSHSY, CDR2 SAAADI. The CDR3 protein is CASSPTGGGGQPQHF. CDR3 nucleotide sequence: TGCGCCAGCAGCCCCACAGGGGGCGGCGGTCAGCCCCAGCATTTT.

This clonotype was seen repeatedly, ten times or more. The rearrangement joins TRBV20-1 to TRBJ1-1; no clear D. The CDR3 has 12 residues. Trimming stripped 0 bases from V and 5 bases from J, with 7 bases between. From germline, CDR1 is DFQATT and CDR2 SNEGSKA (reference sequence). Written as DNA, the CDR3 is TGCAGTGCTAGAGATATGGGAACTGAAGCTTTCTTT. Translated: CSARDMGTEAFF.

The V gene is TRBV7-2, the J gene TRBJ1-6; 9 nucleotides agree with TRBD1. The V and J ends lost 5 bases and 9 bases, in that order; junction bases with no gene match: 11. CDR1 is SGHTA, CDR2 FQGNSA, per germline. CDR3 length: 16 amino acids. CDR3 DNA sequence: TGTGCCAGCAGCATCAGGGCGGGGACAGGGAGTTCACCCCTCCACTTT. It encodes CASSIRAGTGSSPLHF.

CDR3 coding DNA: TGCAGTGCTAGGTCCTATACTAGCGGGAGGGGAGAGACCCAGTACTTC. This encodes CSARSYTSGRGETQYF. The genes are TRBV20-1 and TRBJ2-5; 13 positions agree with TRBD2. The CDR3 is 16 amino acids. Germline CDR1 is DFQATT and CDR2 is SNEGSKA (reference sequence). With V trimmed by 3 bases and J by 4 bases, 8 bases remained unmatched.

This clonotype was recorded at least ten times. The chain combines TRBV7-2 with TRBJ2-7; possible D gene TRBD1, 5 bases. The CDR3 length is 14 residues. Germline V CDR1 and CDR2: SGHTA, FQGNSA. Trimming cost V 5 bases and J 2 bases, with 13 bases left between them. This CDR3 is CASSQQGHTYEQYF. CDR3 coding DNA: TGTGCCAGCAGCCAGCAGGGCCACACCTACGAGCAGTACTTC.

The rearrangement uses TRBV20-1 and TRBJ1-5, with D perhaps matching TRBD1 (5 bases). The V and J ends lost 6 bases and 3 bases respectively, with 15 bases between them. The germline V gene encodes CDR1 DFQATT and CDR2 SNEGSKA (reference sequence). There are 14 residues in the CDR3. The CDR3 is CSAQTGRVNQPQHF. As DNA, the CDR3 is TGCAGTGCCCAGACGGGCAGGGTCAATCAGCCCCAGCATTTT.

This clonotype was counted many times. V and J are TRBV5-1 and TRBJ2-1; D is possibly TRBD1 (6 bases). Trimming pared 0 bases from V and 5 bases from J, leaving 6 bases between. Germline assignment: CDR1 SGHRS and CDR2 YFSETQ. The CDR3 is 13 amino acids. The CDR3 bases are TGCGCCAGCAGCTTGGGGGACAACAATGAGCAGTTCTTC. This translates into CASSLGDNNEQFF.

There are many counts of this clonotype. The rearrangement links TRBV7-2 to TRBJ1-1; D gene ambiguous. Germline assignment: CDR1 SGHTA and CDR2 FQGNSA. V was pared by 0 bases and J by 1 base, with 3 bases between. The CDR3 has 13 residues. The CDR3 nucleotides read TGTGCCAGCAGCTTAGCGCAGAACACTGAAGCTTTCTTT. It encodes CASSLAQNTEAFF.

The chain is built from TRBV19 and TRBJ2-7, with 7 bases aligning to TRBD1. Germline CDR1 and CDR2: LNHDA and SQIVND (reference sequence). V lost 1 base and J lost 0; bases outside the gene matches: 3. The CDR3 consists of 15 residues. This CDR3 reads CASSIVGDSSYEQYF. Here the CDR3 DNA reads TGTGCCAGTAGTATAGTCGGGGACAGCTCCTACGAGCAGTACTTC.

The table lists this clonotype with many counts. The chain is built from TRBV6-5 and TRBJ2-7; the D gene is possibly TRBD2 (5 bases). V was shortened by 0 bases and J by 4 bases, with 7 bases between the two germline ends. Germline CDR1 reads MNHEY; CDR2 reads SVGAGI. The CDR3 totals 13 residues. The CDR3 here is CASSYSGDYEQYF. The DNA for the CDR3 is TGTGCCAGCAGTTACTCCGGGGATTACGAGCAGTACTTC.